This TCR beta chain was retrieved from a study of T cells after yellow fever vaccination. Overall study: Preparation used SMART-Seq v4 Ultra Low Input for the low-cell-number fractions.

Concerning this clonotype itself: The antigen is unknown.

TCRdb re-called the 5' RACE reads with MiXCR, one entry per CDR3 protein. The sample lists about 630,000 distinct CDR3 sequences; more than 9% were seen once. Study-level results: Any FACS-sorted repertoire could hold abundant clonotypes that contaminate it from the bulk population. A minor fraction of clonotypes spanned both CD4 and CD8 compartments.

CDR3 length: 12 amino acids. Germline lookup yields CDR1 SQVTM and CDR2 ANQGSEA. V was clipped by 3 bases and J by 6 bases; unmatched bases: 3. Material: PBMCs, obtained on the day of the yellow fever booster vaccination. The rearrangement joins TRBV29-1 to TRBJ2-5, with 8 positions matching TRBD2. This TCR derives from a young man who received the YFV17D yellow fever vaccine. As DNA, the CDR3 is TGCAGCGTTGACGGCGGGAGGAAGACCCAGTACTTC. It specifies CSVDGGRKTQYF.